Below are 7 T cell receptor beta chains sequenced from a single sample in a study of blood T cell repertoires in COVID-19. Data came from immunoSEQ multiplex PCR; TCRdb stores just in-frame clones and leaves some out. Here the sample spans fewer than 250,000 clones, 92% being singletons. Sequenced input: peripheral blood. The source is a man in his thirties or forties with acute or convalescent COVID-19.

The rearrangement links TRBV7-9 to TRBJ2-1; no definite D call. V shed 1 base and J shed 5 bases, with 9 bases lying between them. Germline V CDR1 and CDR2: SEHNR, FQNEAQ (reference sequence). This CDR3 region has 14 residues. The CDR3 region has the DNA TGTGCCAGCAGCTTAGAGTTGCGAAACAATGAGCAGTTCTTC. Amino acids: CASSLELRNNEQFF.

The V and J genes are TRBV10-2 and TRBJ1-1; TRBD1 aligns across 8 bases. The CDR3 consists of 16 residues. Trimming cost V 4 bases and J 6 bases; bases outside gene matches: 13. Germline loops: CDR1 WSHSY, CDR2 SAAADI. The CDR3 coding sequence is TGCGCCAGCAGTGGAAACAGGGGGAGTGGAGACGCTGAAGCTTTCTTT. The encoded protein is CASSGNRGSGDAEAFF.

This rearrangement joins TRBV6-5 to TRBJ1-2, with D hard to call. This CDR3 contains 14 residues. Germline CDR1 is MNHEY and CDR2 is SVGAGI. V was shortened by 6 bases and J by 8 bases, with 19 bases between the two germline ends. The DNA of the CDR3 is TGTGCCAGCAGGGCAGAGCGAATTCTTCGCGGCTACACCTTC. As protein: CASRAERILRGYTF.

For the CDR3, the DNA is TGTGCCAGTAGCACCGGGACAGGGTATTTCTACGAGCAGTACTTC. It yields the protein CASSTGTGYFYEQYF. This chain joins TRBV19 and TRBJ2-7; 9 bases map to TRBD1. Trimming took 6 bases from V and 3 from J; bases not matched to a gene: 9. The length of the CDR3 is 15 residues. Germline assignment: CDR1 LNHDA and CDR2 SQIVND (reference sequence).

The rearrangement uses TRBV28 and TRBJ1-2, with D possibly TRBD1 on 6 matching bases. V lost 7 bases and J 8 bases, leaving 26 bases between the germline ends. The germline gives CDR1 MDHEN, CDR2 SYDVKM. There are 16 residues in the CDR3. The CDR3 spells CASTKTQGPIVGGYTF. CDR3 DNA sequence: TGTGCCAGCACCAAGACGCAGGGGCCGATAGTGGGAGGCTACACCTTC.

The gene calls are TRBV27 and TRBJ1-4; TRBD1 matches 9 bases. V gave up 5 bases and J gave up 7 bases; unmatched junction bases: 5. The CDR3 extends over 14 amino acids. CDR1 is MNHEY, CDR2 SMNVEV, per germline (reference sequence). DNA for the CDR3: TGTGCCAGCAGTAAGGACAGGGGATTTGAAAAACTGTTTTTT. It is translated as CASSKDRGFEKLFF.

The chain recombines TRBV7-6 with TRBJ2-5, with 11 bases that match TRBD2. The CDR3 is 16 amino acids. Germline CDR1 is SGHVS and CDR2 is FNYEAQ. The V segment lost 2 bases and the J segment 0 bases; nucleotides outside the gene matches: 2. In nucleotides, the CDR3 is TGTGCCAGCAGCTTACCGACTAGCGGGAACCAAGAGACCCAGTACTTC. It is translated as CASSLPTSGNQETQYF.